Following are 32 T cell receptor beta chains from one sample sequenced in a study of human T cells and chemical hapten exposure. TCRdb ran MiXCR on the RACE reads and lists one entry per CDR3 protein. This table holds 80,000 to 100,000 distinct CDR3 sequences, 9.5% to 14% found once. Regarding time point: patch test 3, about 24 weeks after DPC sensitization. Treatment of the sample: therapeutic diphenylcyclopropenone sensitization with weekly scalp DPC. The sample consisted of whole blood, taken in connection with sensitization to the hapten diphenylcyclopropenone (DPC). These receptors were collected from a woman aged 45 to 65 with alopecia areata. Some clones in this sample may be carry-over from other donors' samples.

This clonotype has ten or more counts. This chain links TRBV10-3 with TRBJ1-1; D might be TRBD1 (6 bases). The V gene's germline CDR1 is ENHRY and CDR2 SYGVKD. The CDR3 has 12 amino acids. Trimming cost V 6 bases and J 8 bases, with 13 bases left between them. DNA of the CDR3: TGTGCCATCAGCCCAAAGGGGGTAGAAGCTTTCTTT. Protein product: CAISPKGVEAFF.

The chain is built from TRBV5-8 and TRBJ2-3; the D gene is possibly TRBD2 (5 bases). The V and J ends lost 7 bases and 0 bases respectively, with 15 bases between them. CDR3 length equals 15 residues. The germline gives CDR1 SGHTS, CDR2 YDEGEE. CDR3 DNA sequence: TGTGCCAGCGGGGAGCGAGCTACTAGCACAGATACGCAGTATTTT. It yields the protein CASGERATSTDTQYF.

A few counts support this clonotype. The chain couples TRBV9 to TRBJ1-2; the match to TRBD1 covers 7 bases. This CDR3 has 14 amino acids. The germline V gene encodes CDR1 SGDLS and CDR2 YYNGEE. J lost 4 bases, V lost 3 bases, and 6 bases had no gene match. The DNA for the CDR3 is TGTGCCAGCAGCGGACACCGGGACAGCTATGGCTACACCTTC. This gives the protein CASSGHRDSYGYTF.

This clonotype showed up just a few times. The CDR3 DNA is TGTGCCAGCAGACCCGGACTAGCGCAGGATACGCAGTATTTT. Translating it yields CASRPGLAQDTQYF. The rearrangement links TRBV7-6 to TRBJ2-3; the match to TRBD2 covers 9 bases. The V segment lost 6 bases and the J segment 6 bases; nucleotides outside the gene matches: 7. This CDR3 comprises 14 residues. Germline V gives CDR1 SGHVS, CDR2 FNYEAQ.

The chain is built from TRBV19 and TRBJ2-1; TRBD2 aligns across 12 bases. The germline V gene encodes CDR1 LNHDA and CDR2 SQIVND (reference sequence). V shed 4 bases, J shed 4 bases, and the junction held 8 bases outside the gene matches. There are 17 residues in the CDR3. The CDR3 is CASSTRGLAGIYNEQFF. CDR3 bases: TGTGCCAGTAGTACCCGGGGACTAGCGGGCATATACAATGAGCAGTTCTTC.

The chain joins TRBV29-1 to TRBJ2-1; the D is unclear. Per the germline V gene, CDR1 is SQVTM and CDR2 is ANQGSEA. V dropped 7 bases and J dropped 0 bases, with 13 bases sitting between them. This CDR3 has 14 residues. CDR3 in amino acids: CSAGAPSSYNEQFF. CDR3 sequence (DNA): TGCAGCGCCGGTGCCCCGAGCTCCTACAATGAGCAGTTCTTC.

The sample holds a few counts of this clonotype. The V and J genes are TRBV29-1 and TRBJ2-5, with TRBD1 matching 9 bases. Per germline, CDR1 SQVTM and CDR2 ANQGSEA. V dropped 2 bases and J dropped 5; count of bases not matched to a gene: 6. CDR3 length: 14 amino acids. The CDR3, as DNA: TGCAGCGTTGAACCCGGACAGGGGAAGGAGACCCAGTACTTC. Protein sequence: CSVEPGQGKETQYF. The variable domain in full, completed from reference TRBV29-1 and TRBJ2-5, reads SAVISQKPSRDICQRGTSLTIQCQVDSQVTMMFWYRQQPGQSLTLIATANQGSEATYESGFVIDKFPISRPNLTFSTLTVSNMSPEDSSIYLCSVEPGQGKETQYFGPGTRLLVL.

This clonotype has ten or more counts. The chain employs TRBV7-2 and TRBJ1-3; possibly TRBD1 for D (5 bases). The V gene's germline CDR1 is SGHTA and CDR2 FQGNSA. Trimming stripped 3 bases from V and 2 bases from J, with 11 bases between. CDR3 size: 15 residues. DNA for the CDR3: TGTGCCAGCAGCTTGGGAAGGGGTCCTGGAAACACCATATATTTT. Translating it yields CASSLGRGPGNTIYF.

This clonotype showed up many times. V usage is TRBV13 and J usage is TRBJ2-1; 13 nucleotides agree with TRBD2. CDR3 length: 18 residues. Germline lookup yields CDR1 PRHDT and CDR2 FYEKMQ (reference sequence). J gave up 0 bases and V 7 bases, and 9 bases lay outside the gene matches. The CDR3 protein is CASKLTSGRLRSYNEQFF. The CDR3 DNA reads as TGTGCCAGCAAACTGACTAGCGGGAGGCTTCGCTCCTACAATGAGCAGTTCTTC.

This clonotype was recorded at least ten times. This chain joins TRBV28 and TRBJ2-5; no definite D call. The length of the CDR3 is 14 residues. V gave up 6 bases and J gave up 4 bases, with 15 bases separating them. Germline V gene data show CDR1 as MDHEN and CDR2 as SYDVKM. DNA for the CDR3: TGTGCCAGCAGCGGACCGGGCCGAGGAGAGACCCAGTACTTC. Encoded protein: CASSGPGRGETQYF. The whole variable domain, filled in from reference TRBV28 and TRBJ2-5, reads DVKVTQSSRYLVKRTGEKVFLECVQDMDHENMFWYRQDPGLGLRLIYFSYDVKMKEKGDIPEGYSVSREKKERFSLILESASTNQTSMYLCASSGPGRGETQYFGPGTRLLVL.

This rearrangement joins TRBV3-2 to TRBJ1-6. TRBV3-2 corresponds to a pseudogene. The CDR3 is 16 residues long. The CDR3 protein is CASSRRRRQINSPLHF. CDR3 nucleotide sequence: TGTGCCAGCAGCCGGCGGCGGAGACAAATAAATTCACCCCTCCACTTT.

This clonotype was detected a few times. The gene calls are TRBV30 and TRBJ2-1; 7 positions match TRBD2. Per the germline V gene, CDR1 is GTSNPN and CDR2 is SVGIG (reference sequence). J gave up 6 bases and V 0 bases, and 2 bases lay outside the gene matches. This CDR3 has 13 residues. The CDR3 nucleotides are TGTGCCTGGAGTGTTTGGACTAGCAATGAGCAGTTCTTC. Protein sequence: CAWSVWTSNEQFF.

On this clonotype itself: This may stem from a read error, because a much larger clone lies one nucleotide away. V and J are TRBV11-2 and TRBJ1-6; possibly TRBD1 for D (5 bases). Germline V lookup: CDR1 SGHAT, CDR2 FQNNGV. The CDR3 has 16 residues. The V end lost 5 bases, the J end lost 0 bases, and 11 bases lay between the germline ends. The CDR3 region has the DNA TGTGCCAGCAGCCGACAGAGGGGCTCCTATAATTCACCCCTCCACTTT. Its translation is CASSRQRGSYNSPLHF.

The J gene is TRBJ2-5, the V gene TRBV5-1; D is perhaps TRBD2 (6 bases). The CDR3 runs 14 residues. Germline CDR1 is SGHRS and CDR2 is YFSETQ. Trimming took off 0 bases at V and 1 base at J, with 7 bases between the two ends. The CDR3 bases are TGCGCCAGCAGCTTGGCTAGCGTCCAAGAGACCCAGTACTTC. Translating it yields CASSLASVQETQYF.

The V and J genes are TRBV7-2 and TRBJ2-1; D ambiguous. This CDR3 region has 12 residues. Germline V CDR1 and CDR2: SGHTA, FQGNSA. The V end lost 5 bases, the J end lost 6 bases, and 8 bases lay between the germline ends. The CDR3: CASSHPSNEQFF. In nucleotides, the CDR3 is TGTGCCAGCAGCCACCCTAGCAATGAGCAGTTCTTC.

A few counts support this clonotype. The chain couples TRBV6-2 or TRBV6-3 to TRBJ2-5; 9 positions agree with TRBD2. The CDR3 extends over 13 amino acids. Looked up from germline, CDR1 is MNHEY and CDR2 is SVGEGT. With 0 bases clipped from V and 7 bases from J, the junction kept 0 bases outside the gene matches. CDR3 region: CASSYSTSGTQYF. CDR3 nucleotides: TGTGCCAGCAGTTACTCGACTAGCGGGACCCAGTACTTC.

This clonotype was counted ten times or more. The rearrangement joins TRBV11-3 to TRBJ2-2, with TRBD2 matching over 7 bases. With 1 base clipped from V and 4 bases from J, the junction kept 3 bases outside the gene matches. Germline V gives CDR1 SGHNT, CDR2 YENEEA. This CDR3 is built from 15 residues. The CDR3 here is CASSLVSSGTGELFF. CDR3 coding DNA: TGTGCCAGCAGCTTAGTATCTAGCGGCACCGGGGAGCTGTTTTTT.

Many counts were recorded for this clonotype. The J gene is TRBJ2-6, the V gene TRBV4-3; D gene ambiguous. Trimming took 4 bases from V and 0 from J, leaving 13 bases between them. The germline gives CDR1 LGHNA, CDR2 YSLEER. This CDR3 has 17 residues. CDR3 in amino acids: CASSPPLGSSGANVLTF. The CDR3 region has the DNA TGCGCCAGCAGCCCCCCGTTGGGCTCCTCTGGGGCCAACGTCCTGACTTTC.

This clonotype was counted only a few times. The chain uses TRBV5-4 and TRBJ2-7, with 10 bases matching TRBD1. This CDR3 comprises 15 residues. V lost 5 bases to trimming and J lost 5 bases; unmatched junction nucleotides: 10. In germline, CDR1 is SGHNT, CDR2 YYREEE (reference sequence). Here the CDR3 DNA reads TGTGCCAGCAGTTTCGGACAGGGGGGATGGAACGAGCAGTACTTC. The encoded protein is CASSFGQGGWNEQYF.

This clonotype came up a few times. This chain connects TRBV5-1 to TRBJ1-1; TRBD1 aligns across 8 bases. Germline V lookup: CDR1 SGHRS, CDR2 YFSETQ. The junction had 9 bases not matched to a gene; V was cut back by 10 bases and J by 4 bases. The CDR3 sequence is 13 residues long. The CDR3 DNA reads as TGCGCCTCGTCGACAGGGGTTACCACTGAAGCTTTCTTT. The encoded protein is CASSTGVTTEAFF.

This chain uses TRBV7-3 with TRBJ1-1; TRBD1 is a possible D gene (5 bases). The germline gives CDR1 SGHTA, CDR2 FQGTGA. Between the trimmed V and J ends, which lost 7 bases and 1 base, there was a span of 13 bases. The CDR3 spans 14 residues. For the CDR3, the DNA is TGTGCCAGCAAATCGGGACCCTCGAACACTGAAGCTTTCTTT. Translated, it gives CASKSGPSNTEAFF. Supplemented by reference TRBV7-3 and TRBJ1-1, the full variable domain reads GAGVSQTPSNKVTEKGKYVELRCDPISGHTALYWYRQSLGQGPEFLIYFQGTGAADDSGLPNDRFFAVRPEGSVSTLKIQRTERGDSAVYLCASKSGPSNTEAFFGQGTRLTVV.

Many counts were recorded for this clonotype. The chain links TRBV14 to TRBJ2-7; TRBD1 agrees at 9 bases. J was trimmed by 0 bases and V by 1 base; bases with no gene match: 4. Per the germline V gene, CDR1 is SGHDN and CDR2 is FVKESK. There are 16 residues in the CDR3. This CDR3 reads CASSQVTGGSSYEQYF. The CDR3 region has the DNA TGTGCCAGCAGCCAAGTGACAGGGGGGAGCTCCTACGAGCAGTACTTC.

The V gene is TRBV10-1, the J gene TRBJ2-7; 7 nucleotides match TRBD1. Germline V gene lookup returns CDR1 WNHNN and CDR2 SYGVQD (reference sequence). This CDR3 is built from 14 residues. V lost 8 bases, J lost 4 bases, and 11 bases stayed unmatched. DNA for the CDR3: TGCGCCAGCGCCCGGGACAGACTTCTATACGAGCAGTACTTC. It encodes CASARDRLLYEQYF.

The CDR3 sequence: CASSQEQGFTDTQYF. CDR3 in DNA: TGTGCCAGCAGCCAAGAACAGGGATTCACAGATACGCAGTATTTT. V and J are TRBV14 and TRBJ2-3; a weak D match, TRBD1 (6 bases). The germline V gene encodes CDR1 SGHDN and CDR2 FVKESK. Trimming stripped 0 bases from V and 2 bases from J, with 9 bases between. This CDR3 is 15 amino acids long.

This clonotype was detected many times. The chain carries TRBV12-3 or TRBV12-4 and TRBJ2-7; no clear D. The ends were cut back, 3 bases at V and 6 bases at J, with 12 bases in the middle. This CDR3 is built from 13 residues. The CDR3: CASSFSWGSEQYF. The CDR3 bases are TGTGCCAGCAGTTTTTCGTGGGGAAGCGAGCAGTACTTC.

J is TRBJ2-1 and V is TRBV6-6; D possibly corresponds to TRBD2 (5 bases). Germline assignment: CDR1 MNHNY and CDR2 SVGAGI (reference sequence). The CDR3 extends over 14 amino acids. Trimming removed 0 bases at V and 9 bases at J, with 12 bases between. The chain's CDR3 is CASSYSDAEVEQFF. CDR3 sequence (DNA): TGTGCCAGCAGTTACTCCGACGCGGAGGTTGAGCAGTTCTTC.

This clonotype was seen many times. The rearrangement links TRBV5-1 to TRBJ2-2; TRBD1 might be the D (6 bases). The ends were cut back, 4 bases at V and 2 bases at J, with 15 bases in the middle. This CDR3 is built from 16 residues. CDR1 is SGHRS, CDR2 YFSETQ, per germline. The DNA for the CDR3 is TGCGCCAGCAGCGTTACCGGGACAACCAACACCGGGGAGCTGTTTTTT. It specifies CASSVTGTTNTGELFF.

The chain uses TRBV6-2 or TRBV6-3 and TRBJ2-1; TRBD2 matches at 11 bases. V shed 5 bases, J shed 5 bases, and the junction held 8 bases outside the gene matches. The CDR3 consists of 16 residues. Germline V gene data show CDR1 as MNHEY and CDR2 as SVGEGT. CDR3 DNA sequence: TGTGCCAGCAGTCATGCGGGGACTAGCGGCCACAATGAGCAGTTCTTC. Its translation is CASSHAGTSGHNEQFF.

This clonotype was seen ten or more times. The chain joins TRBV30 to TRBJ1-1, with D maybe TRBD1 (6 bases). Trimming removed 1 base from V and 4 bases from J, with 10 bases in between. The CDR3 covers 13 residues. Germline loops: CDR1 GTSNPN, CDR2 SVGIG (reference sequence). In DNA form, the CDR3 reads TGTGCCTGGAGTGGGGGGCTGGTCACTGAAGCTTTCTTT. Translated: CAWSGGLVTEAFF.

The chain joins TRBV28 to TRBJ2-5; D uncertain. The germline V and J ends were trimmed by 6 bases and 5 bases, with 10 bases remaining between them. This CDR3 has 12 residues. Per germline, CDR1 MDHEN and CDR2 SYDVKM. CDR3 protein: CASRAPSETQYF. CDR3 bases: TGTGCCAGCAGGGCCCCGTCGGAGACCCAGTACTTC.

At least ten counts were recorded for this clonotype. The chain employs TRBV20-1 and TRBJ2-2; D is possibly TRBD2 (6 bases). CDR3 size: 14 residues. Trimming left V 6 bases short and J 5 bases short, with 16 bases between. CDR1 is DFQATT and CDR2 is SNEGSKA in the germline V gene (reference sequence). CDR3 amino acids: CSAGGPGMTGELFF. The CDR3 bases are TGCAGTGCCGGAGGGCCCGGAATGACCGGGGAGCTGTTTTTT.

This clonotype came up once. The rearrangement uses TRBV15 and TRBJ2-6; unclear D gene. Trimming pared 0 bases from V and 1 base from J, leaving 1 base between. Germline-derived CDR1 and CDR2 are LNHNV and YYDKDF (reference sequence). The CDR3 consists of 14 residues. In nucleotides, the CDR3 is TGTGCCACCAGCAGAGAGTCTGGGGCCAACGTCCTGACTTTC. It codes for CATSRESGANVLTF.